The 10 T cell receptor beta chains below were found in one sample sequenced in a study of CXCR3-negative and CXCR3-positive naive CD8 T cells (dated by TCRdb to between 2017 and 2020). The instrument was a NextSeq 550. The Human TCR Profiling Kit (MiLaboratory) was used to prepare UMI-labeled 5' RACE TRB cDNA libraries. Following TCRdb reprocessing, every CDR3 protein sequence forms one entry, and DNA is not provided. This sample's table has entries for 130,000 to 150,000 distinct CDR3 sequences. The ten largest account for 0.25% to 0.3% of the sample. The study at large found these results: TRB CDR3s from CXCR3-positive naive cells showed higher hydrophobicity (lower Kidera factor 4), lower energy, and higher strength and volume indices than CXCR3-negative naive cells.

The antigens of these receptors remain unknown. What was sequenced was naive CXCR3+ CD8+ T cells from blood. The cell subset or site label of this sample denotes: CD45RO-CCR7+CD27+CD95- naive CD8+ T cells expressing CXCR3 (TNR3+). The receptor source for this set is a human donor in good health. Some clones in this sample may be carry-over from other donors' samples.

The gene calls are TRBV12-3 or TRBV12-4 and TRBJ2-2; the D call from TCRdb, TRBD1, cannot be confirmed without DNA. This CDR3 has 17 amino acids. This CDR3 is CASSYWRGGRNTGELFF.

The chain employs TRBV5-6 and TRBJ2-7. The CDR3 totals 11 residues. CDR1 is SGHDT and CDR2 is YYEEEE in the germline V gene. The CDR3 sequence: CASSLSHEQYF.

CDR3 sequence: CAWSPRDYQETQYF. The gene calls are TRBV30 and TRBJ2-5; TCRdb designates TRBD1, a call that cannot be tested without DNA. Germline CDR1 GTSNPN, CDR2 SVGIG (reference sequence). The CDR3 contains 14 residues.

The V and J genes are TRBV30 and TRBJ2-2; TCRdb names TRBD2, which stays unverified in the absence of DNA. This CDR3 has 14 residues. The germline V gene encodes CDR1 GTSNPN and CDR2 SVGIG (reference sequence). The CDR3 region is CAWSAAGGTGELFF.

V usage is TRBV29-1 and J usage is TRBJ2-3; TCRdb picks TRBD2, but there is no DNA to check that call. Germline V gene lookup returns CDR1 SQVTM and CDR2 ANQGSEA. CDR3 length equals 15 residues. The CDR3 is CSVPLAGGSTDTQYF.

The chain recombines TRBV7-9 with TRBJ2-7. This CDR3 contains 13 residues. Looked up from germline, CDR1 is SEHNR and CDR2 is FQNEAQ (reference sequence). The CDR3 sequence: CASSSGSSYEQYF.

The chain employs TRBV29-1 and TRBJ2-1. The CDR3 extends over 12 amino acids. In germline, CDR1 is SQVTM, CDR2 ANQGSEA. CDR3 protein: CSVVTAYNEQFF.

This rearrangement joins TRBV7-9 to TRBJ1-2; the D call from TCRdb, TRBD1, cannot be confirmed without DNA. Germline lookup yields CDR1 SEHNR and CDR2 FQNEAQ (reference sequence). This CDR3 region has 13 residues. This CDR3 reads CASSLRTGVGYTF.

V gene TRBV5-1 combines with J gene TRBJ1-2; TCRdb returns TRBD1, unconfirmable since there is no DNA. The CDR3 spans 16 residues. Germline CDR1 SGHRS, CDR2 YFSETQ. This CDR3 is CASSLEARGAHYGYTF.

CDR3 sequence reads: CASSVGAESYEQYF. The chain joins TRBV9 to TRBJ2-7; TCRdb's D call of TRBD1 is untestable without DNA. CDR3 length: 14 residues. Germline V gene sequence: CDR1 SGDLS, CDR2 YYNGEE.